These 7 T cell receptor beta chains were all obtained from the same sample, sequenced in a study of T cell responses to AZD1222 COVID-19 vaccine. Sequencing was performed with immunoSEQ multiplex PCR; in TCRdb, only in-frame clones are kept and a portion is missing. The table includes approximately 70,000 clones, under 90% detected once. Sample: peripheral blood, taken 28 days after the second AZD1222 dose. These receptors all stem from an adult who received the AZD1222 COVID-19 vaccine.

The CDR3 coding sequence is TGTGCCAGCTCCCCCGGACTTCAGAACACTGAAGCTTTCTTT. This encodes CASSPGLQNTEAFF. This rearrangement joins TRBV18 to TRBJ1-1; D is undetermined. The CDR3 is 14 amino acids. Trimming took 6 bases from V and 1 from J, leaving 12 bases between them. Germline V CDR1 and CDR2: KGHSH, LQKENI.

V is TRBV3-1 (or the pseudogene TRBV3-2) and J is TRBJ2-2; a weak D match, TRBD2 (5 bases). Germline CDR1 LGHDT, CDR2 YNNKEL (reference sequence). V was shortened by 7 bases and J by 0 bases, with 9 bases between the two germline ends. This CDR3 contains 14 residues. The CDR3: CASTGLANTGELFF. CDR3 coding DNA: TGTGCCAGCACTGGACTGGCGAACACCGGGGAGCTGTTTTTT.

This chain joins TRBV2 and TRBJ1-2; 7 nucleotides line up with TRBD1. In germline, CDR1 is SNHLY, CDR2 FYNNEI. The CDR3 is 13 amino acids. With 6 bases clipped from V and 2 bases from J, the junction kept 3 bases outside the gene matches. CDR3 DNA: TGTGCCAGCAGGGGGACAGTAAACTATGGCTACACCTTC. It yields the protein CASRGTVNYGYTF.

The J gene is TRBJ2-1, the V gene TRBV11-3, with 8 positions matching TRBD2. The trim removed 5 bases at V and 7 bases at J, leaving 10 bases unmatched. The V gene's germline CDR1 is SGHNT and CDR2 YENEEA. The length of the CDR3 is 15 residues. DNA for the CDR3: TGTGCCAGCAGCCTCAGCGGGGGCCCCAGGAATGAGCAGTTCTTC. It translates to CASSLSGGPRNEQFF.

In its sample, this clone was seen a few times. This chain connects TRBV9 to TRBJ1-1; TRBD1 aligns across 10 bases. After removal of 7 bases from V and 3 bases from J, the junction contained 0 bases not matched to a gene. The germline CDR1 and CDR2 sequences are SGDLS and YYNGEE. The CDR3 is 12 residues long. The CDR3 here is CASGQGDTEAFF. The CDR3, as DNA: TGTGCCAGCGGACAGGGGGACACTGAAGCTTTCTTT.

V gene TRBV3-1 (or the pseudogene TRBV3-2) combines with J gene TRBJ1-2; perhaps TRBD1 as D (6 bases). V was shortened by 1 base and J by 3 bases, with 18 bases between the two germline ends. Germline assignment: CDR1 LGHDT and CDR2 YNNKEL (reference sequence). The CDR3 length is 17 residues. DNA for the CDR3: TGTGCCAGCAGCCAAGGGGCGGACAGAGCAGGGGACTATGGCTACACCTTC. Translated: CASSQGADRAGDYGYTF.

The chain has TRBV3-1 (or the pseudogene TRBV3-2) and TRBJ2-5, with a possible D match to TRBD2 (5 bases). Germline CDR1 and CDR2: LGHDT and YNNKEL (reference sequence). There are 18 residues in the CDR3. V lost 7 bases to trimming and J lost 5 bases, with 29 bases between them. The CDR3 nucleotides are TGTGCCAGCACCCCAAGCCTTGAATCGCGGGCCCCCGGTGAGACCCAGTACTTC. This gives the protein CASTPSLESRAPGETQYF.